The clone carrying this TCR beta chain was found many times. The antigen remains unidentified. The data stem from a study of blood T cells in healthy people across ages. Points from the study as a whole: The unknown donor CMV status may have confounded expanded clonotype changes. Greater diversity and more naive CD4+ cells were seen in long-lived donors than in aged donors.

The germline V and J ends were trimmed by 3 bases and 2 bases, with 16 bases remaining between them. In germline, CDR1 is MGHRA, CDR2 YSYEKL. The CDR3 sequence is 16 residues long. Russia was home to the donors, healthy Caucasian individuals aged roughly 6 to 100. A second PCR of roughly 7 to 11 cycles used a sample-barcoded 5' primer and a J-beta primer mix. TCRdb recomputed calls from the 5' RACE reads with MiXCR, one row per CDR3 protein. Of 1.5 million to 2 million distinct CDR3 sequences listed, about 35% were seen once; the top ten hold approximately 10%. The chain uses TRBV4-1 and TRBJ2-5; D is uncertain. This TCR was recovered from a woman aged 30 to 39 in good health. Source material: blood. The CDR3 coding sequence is TGCGCCAGCAGCCATCTGTTTGCGACAAAGCAAGAGACCCAGTACTTC. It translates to CASSHLFATKQETQYF.